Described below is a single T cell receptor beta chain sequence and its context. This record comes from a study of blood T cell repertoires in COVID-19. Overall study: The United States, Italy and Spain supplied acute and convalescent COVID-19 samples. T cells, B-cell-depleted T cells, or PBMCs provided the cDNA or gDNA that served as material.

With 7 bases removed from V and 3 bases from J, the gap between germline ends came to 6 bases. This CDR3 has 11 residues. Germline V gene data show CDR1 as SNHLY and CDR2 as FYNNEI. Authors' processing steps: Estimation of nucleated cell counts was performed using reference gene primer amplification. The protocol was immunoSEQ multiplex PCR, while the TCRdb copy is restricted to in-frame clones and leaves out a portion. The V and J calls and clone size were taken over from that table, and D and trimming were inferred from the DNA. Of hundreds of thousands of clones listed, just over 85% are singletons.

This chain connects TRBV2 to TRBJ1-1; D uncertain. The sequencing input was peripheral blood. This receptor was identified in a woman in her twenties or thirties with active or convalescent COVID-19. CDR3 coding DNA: TGTGCCAGCATCGAGGACACTGAAGCTTTCTTT. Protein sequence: CASIEDTEAFF.